Presented here are 29 T cell receptor beta chains from one specimen sequenced in a study of cytomegalovirus exposure and HLA in healthy donors (dated by TCRdb to the late 2010s). Libraries were prepared through the immunoSEQ multiplex PCR assay. For the multiplex PCR, a mixture combining 60 forward primers for TCR Vbeta segments and 13 reverse primers for TCR Jbeta segments was used. TCRdb limited this immuneACCESS table to in-frame rearrangements with V and J called. A share of clones is missing; checked studies link under half to unresolved V genes, and the rest is unexplained. A total of some 130,000 clones appear in this sample, over 70% of them only once. The ten largest clones take up approximately 1.5% of the sample. The sequenced sample consisted of PBMCs. The source is a woman between 18 and 29 years old in good health and CMV-seronegative.

This chain uses TRBV19 with TRBJ1-5, with TRBD1 matching 9 bases. CDR1 and CDR2 from the germline V gene are LNHDA and SQIVND (reference sequence). This CDR3 is 17 amino acids long. V lost 3 bases, J lost 11 bases, and 17 bases stayed unmatched. The chain's CDR3 is CASSILITGTGRGAQHF. CDR3 DNA: TGTGCCAGTAGTATCCTCATCACCGGGACAGGGAGAGGAGCCCAGCATTTT.

The chain joins TRBV6-1 to TRBJ2-1; 12 nucleotides match TRBD1. The V gene end was trimmed by 3 bases and the J gene end by 9 bases; junction bases not matched to a gene: 9. Germline CDR1 is MNHNS and CDR2 is SASEGT. This CDR3 region has 16 residues. DNA of the CDR3: TGTGCCAGCAGTGATCCGGGACAGGGGGCGCTTGGTGAGCAGTTCTTC. Translated, it gives CASSDPGQGALGEQFF.

The rearrangement joins TRBV2 to TRBJ2-3; a possible D gene is TRBD2 (5 bases). The length of the CDR3 is 14 residues. Trimming left V 6 bases short and J 7 bases short, with 17 bases between. Germline V gives CDR1 SNHLY, CDR2 FYNNEI. CDR3 amino acids: CASRVQADRHTQYF. CDR3 DNA sequence: TGTGCCAGCAGAGTTCAAGCGGATCGGCATACGCAGTATTTT.

The chain is built from TRBV19 and TRBJ1-4, with TRBD1 matching 8 bases. Unmatched junction bases numbered 5, after V lost 7 bases and J lost 1 base. Germline loops: CDR1 LNHDA, CDR2 SQIVND (reference sequence). This CDR3 is 15 amino acids long. The CDR3 sequence: CASTDGQGTNEKLFF. The CDR3 DNA reads as TGTGCCAGTACCGATGGACAGGGAACTAATGAAAAACTGTTTTTT. Full variable domain (outside the CDR3, taken from reference TRBV19 and TRBJ1-4): DGGITQSPKYLFRKEGQNVTLSCEQNLNHDAMYWYRQDPGQGLRLIYYSQIVNDFQKGDIAEGYSVSREKKESFPLTVTSAQKNPTAFYLCASTDGQGTNEKLFFGSGTQLSVL.

The chain joins TRBV18 to TRBJ2-7, with D unresolved. V shed 3 bases and J shed 0 bases, with 3 bases lying between them. Germline V CDR1 and CDR2: KGHSH, LQKENI. The CDR3 contains 12 residues. CDR3 DNA sequence: TGTGCCAGCTCACCGAGCTCCTACGAGCAGTACTTC. It specifies CASSPSSYEQYF. Variable domain in full (rest from reference TRBV18 and TRBJ2-7): NAGVMQNPRHLVRRRGQEARLRCSPMKGHSHVYWYRQLPEEGLKFMVYLQKENIIDESGMPKERFSAEFPKEGPSILRIQQVVRGDSAAYFCASSPSSYEQYFGPGTRLTVT.

The chain has TRBV7-2 and TRBJ2-4, with D possibly TRBD2 on 6 matching bases. The V gene lost 2 bases and the J gene lost 0 bases, with 8 bases spanning the gap. This CDR3 is 15 amino acids long. Germline V gene data show CDR1 as SGHTA and CDR2 as FQGNSA. The CDR3 DNA reads as TGTGCCAGCAGCTTAAGCGGGCTAGCCAAAAACATTCAGTACTTC. This gives the protein CASSLSGLAKNIQYF.

The chain joins TRBV6-6 to TRBJ1-1; TRBD1 matches at 7 bases. The CDR3 consists of 13 residues. The V and J ends lost 6 bases and 7 bases, in that order; junction bases with no gene match: 8. Germline V lookup: CDR1 MNHNY, CDR2 SVGAGI (reference sequence). The CDR3 loop reads CASSDRDSGEAFF. The CDR3 nucleotides are TGTGCCAGCAGCGACCGGGACAGCGGTGAAGCTTTCTTT.

The CDR3 here is CASSLNSWIGTEAFF. CDR3 nucleotides: TGCGCCAGCAGCTTAAACAGCTGGATCGGAACTGAAGCTTTCTTT. The J gene is TRBJ1-1, the V gene TRBV5-1; unclear D gene. The germline V and J ends were trimmed by 2 bases and 5 bases, with 16 bases remaining between them. CDR1 is SGHRS and CDR2 is YFSETQ in the germline V gene. CDR3 length equals 15 residues.

The chain carries TRBV5-1 and TRBJ2-1; D is unresolved. This CDR3 has 13 amino acids. V lost 2 bases and J lost 4, with 7 bases in between. Looked up from germline, CDR1 is SGHRS and CDR2 is YFSETQ. CDR3 coding DNA: TGCGCCAGCAGCTTCACCCAGTACAATGAGCAGTTCTTC. Translated, it gives CASSFTQYNEQFF.

The chain couples TRBV5-4 to TRBJ2-1; the D gene is possibly TRBD1 (6 bases). CDR1 and CDR2 from the germline V gene are SGHNT and YYREEE (reference sequence). The CDR3 totals 17 residues. Trimming left V 4 bases short and J 6 bases short, with 23 bases between. For the CDR3, the DNA is TGTGCCAGCAGCGGCGCTCCGGGACACCCACCGAGCAATGAGCAGTTCTTC. Its translation is CASSGAPGHPPSNEQFF.

V and J are TRBV7-9 and TRBJ2-7; D not resolved. The CDR3 contains 16 residues. V dropped 5 bases and J dropped 4 bases, with 21 bases sitting between them. In germline, CDR1 is SEHNR, CDR2 FQNEAQ (reference sequence). CDR3 region: CASSPPPGFLDYEQYF. The CDR3 nucleotides read TGTGCCAGCAGCCCACCGCCGGGTTTCCTAGATTACGAGCAGTACTTC.

The chain carries TRBV27 and TRBJ1-5, with D maybe TRBD1 (5 bases). Trimming pared 3 bases from V and 6 bases from J, leaving 15 bases between. In germline, CDR1 is MNHEY, CDR2 SMNVEV (reference sequence). The CDR3 covers 15 residues. CDR3 region: CASSLGGESVQPQHF. Here the CDR3 DNA reads TGTGCCAGCAGTTTGGGAGGGGAGAGTGTTCAGCCCCAGCATTTT.

The V and J genes are TRBV11-2 and TRBJ2-7; no clear D gene. The CDR3 is 14 residues long. The V and J ends lost 2 bases and 4 bases respectively, with 12 bases between them. Germline V gene data show CDR1 as SGHAT and CDR2 as FQNNGV. This CDR3 reads CASSLSNLDYEQYF. CDR3 in DNA: TGTGCCAGCAGCTTATCCAACTTAGATTACGAGCAGTACTTC.

This clone was detected only once. The rearrangement links TRBV4-2 to TRBJ2-2; 7 bases map to TRBD2. V lost 8 bases and J lost 0; bases outside the gene matches: 6. The germline CDR1 and CDR2 sequences are LGHNA and YNFKEQ. The CDR3 spans 15 residues. The CDR3 sequence is CASGGAGANTGELFF. The CDR3 region has the DNA TGTGCCAGCGGCGGGGCGGGAGCGAACACCGGGGAGCTGTTTTTT.

V usage is TRBV5-4 and J usage is TRBJ2-3; the match to TRBD2 covers 10 bases. Germline assignment: CDR1 SGHNT and CDR2 YYREEE (reference sequence). J gave up 3 bases and V 4 bases, and 2 bases lay outside the gene matches. The CDR3 totals 14 residues. This CDR3 is CASSVSGRTDTQYF. CDR3 coding DNA: TGTGCCAGCAGCGTTAGCGGGAGGACAGATACGCAGTATTTT.

This chain uses TRBV6-5 with TRBJ2-5; TRBD1 might be the D (5 bases). Trimming took 8 bases from V and 2 from J, leaving 15 bases between them. Germline loops: CDR1 MNHEY, CDR2 SVGAGI. CDR3 length equals 14 residues. The CDR3 region has the DNA TGTGCCAGCCGGGCTCAAGGGGAACAAGAGACCCAGTACTTC. Translation gives CASRAQGEQETQYF.

The chain has TRBV29-1 and TRBJ2-2; D is perhaps TRBD1 (5 bases). The CDR3 covers 15 residues. V lost 0 bases to trimming and J lost 4 bases, with 12 bases between them. Germline V gene lookup returns CDR1 SQVTM and CDR2 ANQGSEA. CDR3 sequence reads: CSVEDRTYSTGELFF. CDR3 DNA: TGCAGCGTTGAAGATAGGACATACAGCACCGGGGAGCTGTTTTTT.

This rearrangement joins TRBV28 to TRBJ2-7, with TRBD2 matching over 11 bases. The V segment lost 6 bases and the J segment 0 bases; nucleotides outside the gene matches: 10. The CDR3 contains 17 residues. CDR1 MDHEN and CDR2 SYDVKM come from the germline V gene. The CDR3 sequence is CASSGLAGGPLSYEQYF. In nucleotides, the CDR3 is TGTGCCAGCAGCGGGCTAGCGGGAGGCCCCCTCTCCTACGAGCAGTACTTC.

The V call is TRBV29-1, the J call TRBJ2-1; 8 nucleotides line up with TRBD2. The trim removed 7 bases at V and 0 bases at J, leaving 11 bases unmatched. The CDR3 runs 16 residues. The germline V gene encodes CDR1 SQVTM and CDR2 ANQGSEA. The CDR3 DNA reads TGCAGCGCTGGGATTAGCGGGGCTAGCTCCTACAATGAGCAGTTCTTC. It codes for CSAGISGASSYNEQFF.

The gene calls are TRBV6-5 and TRBJ1-1, with 7 positions matching TRBD1. With 6 bases clipped from V and 5 bases from J, the junction kept 3 bases outside the gene matches. This CDR3 region has 12 residues. CDR1 and CDR2 from the germline V gene are MNHEY and SVGAGI. The CDR3 sequence is CASRDRATEAFF. The CDR3 DNA follows: TGTGCCAGCAGAGACAGGGCGACTGAAGCTTTCTTT.

The chain joins TRBV5-4 to TRBJ1-1; D is possibly TRBD1 (6 bases). The germline gives CDR1 SGHNT, CDR2 YYREEE (reference sequence). V lost 0 bases and J 6 bases, leaving 12 bases between the germline ends. This CDR3 contains 14 residues. DNA for the CDR3: TGTGCCAGCAGCTTGGACAGGGTGGGCGCTGAAGCTTTCTTT. It translates to CASSLDRVGAEAFF.

This clone was counted between two and nine times. The chain uses TRBV19 and TRBJ1-2; 8 nucleotides align to TRBD1. This CDR3 contains 14 residues. Germline CDR1 and CDR2: LNHDA and SQIVND (reference sequence). The V and J ends lost 6 bases and 8 bases, in that order; junction bases with no gene match: 11. The DNA of the CDR3 is TGTGCCAGTAGCACTAGGACAGGGCGAAGCGGCTACACCTTC. Its protein product is CASSTRTGRSGYTF.

The V gene is TRBV6-1, the J gene TRBJ1-2, with 7 nucleotides matching TRBD1. The CDR3 length is 14 residues. J lost 4 bases, V lost 4 bases, and 6 bases had no gene match. CDR1 and CDR2 (germline): MNHNS, SASEGT. The CDR3 nucleotides read TGTGCCAGCAGTGTAAACAGGGGTAGCTATGGCTACACCTTC. Amino acid sequence: CASSVNRGSYGYTF.

The chain links TRBV5-1 to TRBJ1-2; 9 bases map to TRBD1. This CDR3 has 14 amino acids. Germline V gene lookup returns CDR1 SGHRS and CDR2 YFSETQ. V shed 4 bases, J shed 8 bases, and the junction held 9 bases outside the gene matches. This CDR3 reads CASSAGQGIEGYTF. As DNA, the CDR3 is TGCGCCAGCAGCGCAGGACAGGGGATCGAGGGCTACACCTTC. The complete variable domain, with remaining parts taken from reference TRBV5-1 and TRBJ1-2, reads KAGVTQTPRYLIKTRGQQVTLSCSPISGHRSVSWYQQTPGQGLQFLFEYFSETQRNKGNFPGRFSGRQFSNSRSEMNVSTLELGDSALYLCASSAGQGIEGYTFGSGTRLTVV.

The DNA of the CDR3 is TGTGCCAGCAGCCCAGTAACCGGGGAGCTGTTTTTT. It specifies CASSPVTGELFF. The rearrangement joins TRBV5-4 to TRBJ2-2; D is uncertain. V was pared by 4 bases and J by 5 bases, with 6 bases between. Germline CDR1 is SGHNT and CDR2 is YYREEE (reference sequence). The CDR3 runs 12 residues.

J is TRBJ2-7 and V is TRBV5-6, with a possible D match to TRBD1 (6 bases). V was pared by 3 bases and J by 3 bases, with 16 bases between. CDR1 and CDR2 from the germline V gene are SGHDT and YYEEEE. The CDR3 is 15 amino acids. As DNA, the CDR3 is TGTGCCAGCAGCTCAGGGGTGATACTCGGCTACGAGCAGTACTTC. Translating it yields CASSSGVILGYEQYF.

The chain carries TRBV7-2 and TRBJ2-3; D not resolved. The V and J ends lost 0 bases and 0 bases respectively, with 7 bases between them. CDR1 and CDR2 (germline): SGHTA, FQGNSA. The CDR3 covers 15 residues. The CDR3 loop is CASSLAYPSTDTQYF. CDR3 coding DNA: TGTGCCAGCAGCTTAGCCTATCCCAGCACAGATACGCAGTATTTT.

This chain uses TRBV29-1 with TRBJ2-7, with D possibly being TRBD1 (5 bases). Trimming pared 2 bases from V and 2 bases from J, leaving 10 bases between. From germline, CDR1 is SQVTM and CDR2 ANQGSEA. This CDR3 is 13 amino acids long. In DNA, the CDR3 is TGCAGCGTTGAATCCAGGGATACCTACGAGCAGTACTTC. It encodes CSVESRDTYEQYF.

This sequence joins TRBV19 and TRBJ2-7; 14 bases are shared with TRBD2. Germline V gene data show CDR1 as LNHDA and CDR2 as SQIVND (reference sequence). CDR3 length: 17 residues. V lost 5 bases, J lost 0 bases, and 6 bases stayed unmatched. The CDR3 protein is CASSSPGLAGASYEQYF. The CDR3 coding sequence is TGTGCCAGTAGTTCCCCGGGACTAGCGGGAGCCTCCTACGAGCAGTACTTC.